This TCR beta chain was recovered during a study of radiation and T cells in renal cell carcinoma. General observations from the study: From baseline, blood top tumor clonotypes peaked at 2 weeks post-radiation. Baseline intratumoral clonotype presence is unknown without pretreatment biopsies.

Time point in this sample: blood 2 weeks post-SBRT. Indicated treatment: 15 Gy SBRT to primary tumor, nephrectomy 4 weeks later. The tumor was a clear cell renal cell carcinoma. Libraries were prepared by immunoSEQ multiplex PCR; TCRdb keeps only in-frame clonotypes and omits some of them. The profile covers about 120,000 clones, with roughly four fifths appearing a single time and around 1.8% taken by the ten largest. Trimming took off 5 bases at V and 7 bases at J, with 12 bases between the two ends. Germline lookup yields CDR1 SQVTM and CDR2 ANQGSEA. This CDR3 has 11 residues. On this clone itself: Its antigen is as yet unknown.

V is TRBV29-1 and J is TRBJ2-7; D might be TRBD2 (6 bases). The receptor's source is a woman aged 55-75 years with renal cell carcinoma. Sequencing was performed on blood, taken from a patient whose treatment included radiotherapy and nephrectomy. The CDR3 loop reads CSVRGGGEQYF. For the CDR3, the DNA is TGCAGCGTTCGGGGAGGCGGAGAGCAGTACTTC.